Listed here are 9 T cell receptor beta chains from one sample, sequenced in a study of control samples from healthy donors and cancer patients. Clones were read by immunoSEQ multiplex PCR, and TCRdb kept only the in-frame ones, dropping some. This table has roughly 150,000 clones, 88% appearing once. Sequenced input: blood. These receptor sequences come from a man aged 18 to 35 in good health.

This chain links TRBV19 with TRBJ2-1; maybe TRBD1 (6 bases). Trimming cost V 8 bases and J 3 bases, with 17 bases left between them. This CDR3 has 15 residues. The V gene's germline CDR1 is LNHDA and CDR2 SQIVND (reference sequence). The CDR3 nucleotides are TGTGCCAGTTCTACTCAGGGGCAGGGCTACAATGAGCAGTTCTTC. This gives the protein CASSTQGQGYNEQFF.

The chain links TRBV7-2 to TRBJ1-5; tentative D call: TRBD1 (5 bases). Germline assignment: CDR1 SGHTA and CDR2 FQGNSA. The CDR3 runs 15 residues. Trimming cost V 6 bases and J 7 bases, with 19 bases left between them. CDR3 protein: CASRISAGIGQPQHF. The CDR3 DNA reads as TGTGCCAGCAGGATAAGCGCAGGGATCGGACAGCCCCAGCATTTT.

V and J are TRBV2 and TRBJ1-1; no clear D. Germline V CDR1 and CDR2: SNHLY, FYNNEI. The V gene lost 4 bases and the J gene lost 6 bases, with 12 bases spanning the gap. The CDR3 length is 13 residues. In DNA, the CDR3 is TGTGCCAGCAGTGGCGGACCGACGGCTGAAGCTTTCTTT. Translating gives CASSGGPTAEAFF.

A few counts support this clone. The genes are TRBV5-8 and TRBJ2-3, with no clear D. CDR1 is SGHTS, CDR2 YDEGEE, per germline. Trimming removed 2 bases at V and 3 bases at J, with 16 bases between. The CDR3 has 16 amino acids. As DNA, the CDR3 is TGTGCCAGCAGCTTATCGAGGACCCTTGGGACAGATACGCAGTATTTT. Protein: CASSLSRTLGTDTQYF.

The chain links TRBV18 to TRBJ2-2, with D possibly matching TRBD1 (6 bases). The length of the CDR3 is 16 residues. CDR1 and CDR2 from the germline V gene are KGHSH and LQKENI. The V end was cut by 1 base, the J end by 4 bases, with 13 bases between. The CDR3 DNA reads as TGTGCCAGCTCACCACGTTCACAGGGTCCCACCGGGGAGCTGTTTTTT. Protein sequence: CASSPRSQGPTGELFF.

The chain carries TRBV7-2 and TRBJ2-3, with no clear D. The CDR3 has 13 amino acids. V lost 5 bases, J lost 6 bases, and 12 bases lay in between. Germline-derived CDR1 and CDR2 are SGHTA and FQGNSA. In DNA, the CDR3 is TGTGCCAGCAGCCTCCATCTAGTTGATACGCAGTATTTT. Translation gives CASSLHLVDTQYF.

The chain uses TRBV3-1 (or the pseudogene TRBV3-2) and TRBJ2-2; perhaps TRBD2 as D (5 bases). Trimming stripped 2 bases from V and 4 bases from J, with 11 bases between. The CDR3 consists of 15 residues. Germline V CDR1 and CDR2: LGHDT, YNNKEL (reference sequence). The DNA of the CDR3 is TGTGCCAGCAGCCAACTTCGGGGAATCACCGGGGAGCTGTTTTTT. Translating it yields CASSQLRGITGELFF.

To note about this clone: The same CDR3 also results from other DNA sequences found in this sample. V gene TRBV19 combines with J gene TRBJ2-1; 11 bases align to TRBD2. Germline V CDR1 and CDR2: LNHDA, SQIVND (reference sequence). This CDR3 is 13 amino acids long. J lost 3 bases, V lost 9 bases, and 1 base had no gene match. CDR3 region: CASGTSGYNEQFF. As DNA, the CDR3 is TGTGCCAGCGGGACTAGCGGCTACAATGAGCAGTTCTTC.

This clone was recorded once. The rearrangement joins TRBV6-2 or TRBV6-3 to TRBJ1-2; possible D gene TRBD1, 5 bases. The CDR3 is made up of 15 amino acids. Germline V gene data show CDR1 as MNHEY and CDR2 as SVGEGT. The V end was cut by 0 bases, the J end by 4 bases, with 12 bases between. CDR3 in DNA: TGTGCCAGCAGTTACTCCAGGGACCTTGGCTATGGCTACACCTTC. Translating it yields CASSYSRDLGYGYTF.